The 14 T cell receptor beta chains reported below all come from one sample, sequenced in a study of tissue T cells after allogeneic stem cell transplantation. Noted time point: mouse harvest day 14 after allogeneic transplant. Tail vein injection delivered 10^7 T-cell-depleted bone marrow cells and 10^6 splenic CD5+ T cells. Measured with immunoSEQ multiplex PCR; TCRdb has only the in-frame clones, and not every one. The profile shows 2,000 or so clones, roughly two fifths of them singletons. The sample comprised gut tissue. These receptors were collected from a female BALB/c mouse given C57BL/6 T cells with graft-versus-host disease after an allogeneic hematopoietic cell transplant.

This clone has just a few counts. Any gene name here is a mouse gene name. Read coverage stops 1 residue before the CDR3 terminus; the germline J gene supplies the remainder. The chain is built from TRBV1 and TRBJ2-7; tentatively, D is TRBD1 (5 bases). The CDR3 extends over 12 amino acids. Trimming pared 1 base from V and 4 bases from J, leaving 5 bases between. Germline CDR1 and CDR2: NSQYPW and LRSPGD (reference sequence). The CDR3: CTCSAGQYEQYF. The sequenced CDR3 bases are TGCACCTGCAGTGCAGGACAGTATGAACAGTAC. Drawing the rest from reference TRBV1 and TRBJ2-7, the complete variable domain is VTLLEQNPRWRLVPRGQAVNLRCILKNSQYPWMSWYQQDLQKQLQWLFTLRSPGDKEVKSLPGADYLATRVTDTELRLQVANMSQGRTLYCTCSAGQYEQYFGPGTRLTVL.

This clone has more than one count but fewer than ten. Gene names follow the mouse nomenclature. The read comes to an end 1 residue before the CDR3 does, leaving the germline J gene to fill in the end. V gene TRBV26 combines with J gene TRBJ1-3, with D unclear. This CDR3 is built from 13 residues. Germline V lookup: CDR1 KGHPV, CDR2 FQNQEV (reference sequence). V lost 4 bases and J 0 bases, leaving 4 bases between the germline ends. The CDR3 bases that were read are TGTGCCAGCAGTCACAGTTCTGGAAATACGCTCTAT. Protein product: CASSHSSGNTLY. The CDR3 in its entirety is CASSHSSGNTLYF.

As to this clone: Gene names are mouse gene names. The read ends 1 residue early relative to the CDR3; the germline J gene fills the gap. V is TRBV26 and J is TRBJ1-6; TRBD1 matches at 7 bases. TRBJ1-6 is labeled an ORF, and its function is uncertain. In germline, CDR1 is KGHPV, CDR2 FQNQEV (reference sequence). The CDR3 runs 14 residues. V was clipped by 4 bases and J by 7 bases; unmatched bases: 4. CDR3 amino acids: CASSPPGQNSPLYF. The DNA read from the CDR3 is TGTGCCAGCAGTCCCCCGGGACAGAATTCGCCCCTCTAC.

Within the sample, this clone is large (0.1 to 1%). One end of the junction varies from germline; a read error may be responsible. Here the gene names and germline are mouse. The read gets to within 1 residue of the CDR3 end, and the germline J gene fills in the rest. The chain employs TRBV16 and TRBJ2-7, with 11 bases identical to TRBD2. The length of the CDR3 is 15 residues. Germline V lookup: CDR1 SGHSA, CDR2 FRNQAP. CDR3 protein: CASSLDWGGLYEQYF. The CDR3 DNA, read in part, is TGTGCAAGCAGCCTAGACTGGGGGGGTCTCTATGAACAGTAC.

Worth noting for this clone: Gene names refer to mouse genes. The sequence runs out 1 residue before the end of the CDR3; the remainder is reconstructed from the germline J gene. The chain links TRBV23 to TRBJ2-1; the DNA was not used to check the table's D call, TRBD2. CDR3 length equals 14 residues. Germline-derived CDR1 and CDR2 are KGHTA and FQNQQP. The CDR3 loop reads CSSSQWGADAEQFF. CDR3 DNA (partial): TGCTCCAGCAGTCAATGGGGGGCCGATGCTGAGCAGTTC.

Points on this clone: Germline and genes: mouse. The read is 1 residue too short to cover the CDR3 end, so that end is filled in from the germline J gene. The chain uses TRBV13-3 and TRBJ1-1; 7 bases agree with TRBD1. Germline CDR1 is NNHDY and CDR2 is SYVADS. This CDR3 contains 15 residues. After removal of 3 bases from V and 0 bases from J, the junction contained 5 bases not matched to a gene. CDR3 residues: CASSVTGTANTEVFF. CDR3 DNA, as far as it was read: TGTGCCAGCAGTGTGACCGGGACAGCAAACACAGAAGTCTTC.

Concerning this clone: Genes here carry mouse names. Coverage ceases 1 residue before the CDR3 finishes, and the germline J gene fills in the end. This chain joins TRBV26 and TRBJ1-3, with 8 bases fitting TRBD1. This CDR3 has 15 amino acids. Germline CDR1 KGHPV, CDR2 FQNQEV (reference sequence). The V gene end was trimmed by 4 bases and the J gene end by 0 bases; junction bases not matched to a gene: 2. The CDR3 protein is CASSRQGYSGNTLYF. The DNA read from the CDR3 is TGTGCCAGCAGTCGACAGGGGTATTCTGGAAATACGCTCTAT.

This clone is judged large. Gene and germline names: mouse. The CDR3 end lies 1 residue beyond the end of the read and is filled in from the germline J gene. The chain carries TRBV19 and TRBJ2-3; D is ambiguous. V shed 2 bases and J shed 0 bases, with 7 bases lying between them. The CDR3 is 14 residues long. Germline-derived CDR1 and CDR2 are FNHDT and SITEND (reference sequence). The CDR3 sequence is CASSMLGSAETLYF. CDR3 DNA, as far as it was read: TGTGCCAGCAGTATGTTGGGCAGTGCAGAAACGCTGTAT.

This clone has only a few counts. Genes and germline come from the mouse. The CDR3 end is not reached by the read, which stops 1 residue before it; the germline J gene fills it in. The chain links TRBV26 to TRBJ2-4; D is uncertain. Germline values: CDR1 KGHPV, CDR2 FQNQEV (reference sequence). Trimming took off 1 base at V and 2 bases at J, with 4 bases between the two ends. CDR3 length equals 13 residues. CDR3 bases read: TGTGCCAGCAGTCTGTACAATCAAAACACCTTGTAC. This encodes CASSLYNQNTLY. The full-length CDR3 reads as CASSLYNQNTLYF.

Regarding this clone: The gene symbols are mouse symbols. The DNA ends 1 residue before the CDR3 does, and the rest of the CDR3 is filled in from the germline J gene. The V gene is TRBV26, the J gene TRBJ2-4, with D possibly being TRBD1 (5 bases). V was cut by 6 bases and J by 0 bases, with 10 bases left in between. The CDR3 is 14 amino acids. From germline, CDR1 is KGHPV and CDR2 FQNQEV (reference sequence). The CDR3 loop reads CASRRTSSQNTLYF. CDR3 bases read: TGTGCCAGCAGGAGGACATCTAGTCAAAACACCTTGTAC.

Points on this clone: Germline and genes: mouse. Sequencing ends 1 residue short of the CDR3 end; the germline J gene provides the rest. The chain is built from TRBV3 and TRBJ1-4; TRBD1 matches 9 bases. The V and J ends lost 1 base and 7 bases, in that order; junction bases with no gene match: 4. The CDR3 is 15 amino acids. CDR1 is SNHLY, CDR2 FYNGKV, per germline (reference sequence). CDR3 DNA (partial): TGTGCCAGCAGCTTAGGAACAGGGGGCGCCGAAAGATTATTT. This translates into CASSLGTGGAERLF. The CDR3, in full, reads CASSLGTGGAERLFF.

About this clone itself: The germline and genes are mouse ones. Read sequence stops 1 residue before the CDR3 end, and the germline J gene provides the missing end. This chain uses TRBV16 with TRBJ1-2; 9 bases are a match to TRBD1. Losses at the gene ends were 3 bases for V and 4 bases for J; bases not matched to a gene: 0. Germline CDR1 and CDR2: SGHSA and FRNQAP. The CDR3 totals 13 residues. The part of the CDR3 DNA that was read is TGTGCAAGCAGCTTGACAGGGGGCTCCGACTACACC. Its translation: CASSLTGGSDYT. The entire CDR3 sequence reads CASSLTGGSDYTF.

This clone was seen more than once but under ten times. The genes are named according to mouse. Read data end 1 residue before the CDR3 end; the end is taken from the germline J gene. The chain has TRBV26 and TRBJ2-5; D uncertain. The CDR3 runs 13 residues. V lost 4 bases to trimming and J lost 2 bases, with 7 bases between them. Germline lookup yields CDR1 KGHPV and CDR2 FQNQEV (reference sequence). This CDR3 reads CASSRGGQDTQYF. CDR3 DNA, as far as it was read: TGTGCCAGCAGTCGGGGAGGCCAAGACACCCAGTAC.

A remark on this clone: The listed genes are named as in mouse. The sequenced fragment ends 1 residue before the CDR3 boundary, so the rest is inferred from the germline J gene. The chain recombines TRBV26 with TRBJ2-3, with D perhaps TRBD1 (5 bases). Trimming shortened V by 3 bases and J by 3 bases, and 10 bases separated the two germline ends. Germline V CDR1 and CDR2: KGHPV, FQNQEV (reference sequence). The length of the CDR3 is 14 residues. The CDR3 sequence is CASSLRVGAETLYF. The DNA read from the CDR3 is TGTGCCAGCAGTCTCAGGGTTGGAGCAGAAACGCTGTAT.